This T cell receptor (beta chain) emerged from a study of neurological immune-mediated disorders. Study-wide points: CDR3 amino acid sequences found in expanded clones were never shared across subjects, suggesting private repertoires in all groups.

Using its own MiXCR run on the 5' RACE reads, TCRdb lists one record per CDR3 protein. Seen here are approximately 70,000 distinct CDR3 sequences, almost 4% observed once, and the top ten hold approximately 1.2%. The table lists this clonotype with many counts. Its target is not known. Germline lookup yields CDR1 LGHDT and CDR2 YNNKEL (reference sequence). This CDR3 is built from 14 residues. V gave up 10 bases and J gave up 5 bases; unmatched junction bases: 8. The sequenced sample was PBMCs. The V and J genes are TRBV3-1 and TRBJ2-1, with 10 bases that match TRBD2. This clonotype was obtained from a man aged 25 to 40 with multiple sclerosis. The CDR3 region is CATQGSGGDNEQFF. The CDR3 coding sequence is TGTGCCACCCAAGGCAGCGGGGGGGACAATGAGCAGTTCTTC.